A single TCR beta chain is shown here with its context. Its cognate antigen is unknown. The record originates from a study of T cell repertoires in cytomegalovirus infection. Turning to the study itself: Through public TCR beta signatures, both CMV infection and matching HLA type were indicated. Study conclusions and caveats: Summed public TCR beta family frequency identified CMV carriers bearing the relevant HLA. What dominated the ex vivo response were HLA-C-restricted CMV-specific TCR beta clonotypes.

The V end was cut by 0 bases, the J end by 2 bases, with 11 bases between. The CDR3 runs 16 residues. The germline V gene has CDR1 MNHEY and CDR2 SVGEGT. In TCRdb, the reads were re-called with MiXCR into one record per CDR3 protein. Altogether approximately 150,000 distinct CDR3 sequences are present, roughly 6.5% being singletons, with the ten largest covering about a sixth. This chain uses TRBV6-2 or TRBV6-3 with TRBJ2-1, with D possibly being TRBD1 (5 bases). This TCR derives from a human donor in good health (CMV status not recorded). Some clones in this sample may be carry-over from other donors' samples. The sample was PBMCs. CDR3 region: CASSYSVTEAYNEQFF. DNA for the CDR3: TGTGCCAGCAGTTACTCGGTGACAGAGGCCTACAATGAGCAGTTCTTC.